This T cell receptor (beta chain) originates from a study of OX40 agonist ivuxolimab in advanced cancers. Overall study context: Patients took ivuxolimab, an agonistic anti-OX40 (CD134) antibody.

The CDR3 runs 14 residues. Germline CDR1 and CDR2: SGHNT and YENEEA. The V segment lost 3 bases and the J segment 4 bases; nucleotides outside the gene matches: 5. On this clone: Its antigen is undetermined.

Study-wide findings and caveats: Some patients who did not respond also had low normalized T-cell clonal expansion. Clonal expansion among partial responders at 0.1-3.0 mg/kg ranked near the lowest.

The assay was immunoSEQ multiplex PCR, and TCRdb's table has in-frame clones only and misses some. The sample gives 35,000 or so clones, more than 80% of which show up once; around 18% is in the top ten. This sequence was found in an adult with an advanced solid tumor such as melanoma, head and neck, liver or kidney cancer. This chain links TRBV11-3 with TRBJ2-7; 8 nucleotides match TRBD1. This specimen was CD4+ or CD8+ T cells sorted from blood, taken in a trial of the OX40 agonist ivuxolimab. CDR3 coding DNA: TGTGCCAGCAGCTTTCGGACAGGGACGTACGAGCAGTACTTC. Protein sequence: CASSFRTGTYEQYF.